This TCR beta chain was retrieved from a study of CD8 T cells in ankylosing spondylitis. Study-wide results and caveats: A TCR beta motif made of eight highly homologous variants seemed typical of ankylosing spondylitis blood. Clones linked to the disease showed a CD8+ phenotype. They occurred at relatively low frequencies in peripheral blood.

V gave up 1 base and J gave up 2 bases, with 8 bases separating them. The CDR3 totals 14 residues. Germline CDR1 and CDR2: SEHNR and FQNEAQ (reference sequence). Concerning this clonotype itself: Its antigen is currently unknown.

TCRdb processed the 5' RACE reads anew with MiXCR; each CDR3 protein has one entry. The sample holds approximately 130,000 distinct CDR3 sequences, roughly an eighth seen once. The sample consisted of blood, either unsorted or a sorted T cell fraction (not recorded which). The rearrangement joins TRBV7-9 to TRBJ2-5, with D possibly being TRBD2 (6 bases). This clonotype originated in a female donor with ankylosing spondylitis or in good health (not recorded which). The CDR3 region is CASSLGLAQETQYF. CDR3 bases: TGTGCCAGCAGCTTAGGGCTAGCGCAAGAGACCCAGTACTTC.